This TCR beta chain was observed in a study of Graves' ophthalmopathy and Graves' hyperthyroidism. The study, taken as a whole, reports: It was with 70.59% sensitivity and about 72% specificity that the model predicted ophthalmopathy progression. Thyroid clonotypes that were expanded above 0.001 frequency mostly also appeared in blood.

Many counts were recorded for this clonotype. Antigen: not known. The CDR3 contains 14 residues. J gave up 5 bases and V 7 bases, and 9 bases lay outside the gene matches. Per the germline V gene, CDR1 is SGHVS and CDR2 is FQNEAQ. RNA transcripts were the source from which TCR beta CDR3 regions were amplified. HTBI-primed first-round RT-PCR preceded second-round multiplex PCR. MiXCR, applied by TCRdb to the multiplex PCR reads, yields one record per CDR3 protein. The table shows 400,000 to 450,000 distinct CDR3 sequences, with around a fifth occurring only once. Eligible hyperthyroidism cases comprised new diagnoses of under 2 months' duration in individuals aged 18 to 65. The PBMCs originated from roughly 11 ml of fresh peripheral blood.

This TCR was recovered from a woman aged 18-29 years with stable Graves' hyperthyroidism. Sequenced input: peripheral blood. This sequence joins TRBV7-8 and TRBJ2-7, with TRBD2 identical over 9 bases. Written as DNA, the CDR3 is TGTGCCAGCAACCCGGCGGGGGGGCTCGACGAGCAGTACTTC. It codes for CASNPAGGLDEQYF.